The 18 T cell receptor beta chains presented below share a single source sample, sequenced in a study of blood T cell repertoires in COVID-19. Profiling relied on immunoSEQ multiplex PCR, and the TCRdb table lists in-frame clones only, not all of them. The table records 150,000 to 200,000 clones, over 75% of them present only once. Material for sequencing was peripheral blood. All receptors derive from a woman aged 80 or over with acute or convalescent COVID-19.

The V and J genes are TRBV5-1 and TRBJ2-4; D possibly corresponds to TRBD2 (5 bases). The CDR3 totals 13 residues. Germline CDR1 SGHRS, CDR2 YFSETQ. V was pared by 5 bases and J by 5 bases, with 11 bases between. CDR3 DNA: TGCGCCAGCAGGCTGAAGGGAGAAAACATTCAGTACTTC. The encoded protein is CASRLKGENIQYF.

The J gene is TRBJ2-7, the V gene TRBV11-2, with TRBD2 as a possible D gene (5 bases). The CDR3 consists of 13 residues. Germline V lookup: CDR1 SGHAT, CDR2 FQNNGV. Trimming left V 5 bases short and J 6 bases short, with 14 bases between. DNA of the CDR3: TGTGCCAGCAGCGCTGAGAGGGCCCTCGAGCAGTACTTC. Translating gives CASSAERALEQYF.

The J gene is TRBJ2-3, the V gene TRBV2; perhaps TRBD2 as D (6 bases). This CDR3 contains 14 residues. V gave up 3 bases and J gave up 2 bases, with 9 bases separating them. The V gene's germline CDR1 is SNHLY and CDR2 FYNNEI. The CDR3 nucleotides are TGTGCCAGCAGTGATTGGGGGGTCACAGATACGCAGTATTTT. Amino acid sequence: CASSDWGVTDTQYF.

The V and J genes are TRBV5-5 and TRBJ1-1; 7 nucleotides align to TRBD1. Germline V CDR1 and CDR2: SGHKS, YYEKEE (reference sequence). V trimming: 3 bases; J trimming: 2 bases; junction bases outside the gene matches: 7. The CDR3 is 15 residues long. In nucleotides, the CDR3 is TGTGCCAGCAGCTATTCAAGGGGGCTAAACACTGAAGCTTTCTTT. This encodes CASSYSRGLNTEAFF.

The chain has TRBV10-3 and TRBJ1-3; D remains unclear. The V and J ends lost 11 bases and 0 bases respectively, with 8 bases between them. The CDR3 runs to 12 residues. Germline V lookup: CDR1 ENHRY, CDR2 SYGVKD. The CDR3 protein is CASGLSGNTIYF. In DNA, the CDR3 is TGTGCCTCCGGTCTCTCTGGAAACACCATATATTTT.

This chain uses TRBV5-4 with TRBJ1-6, with a possible D match to TRBD1 (6 bases). V dropped 4 bases and J dropped 6 bases, with 17 bases sitting between them. The CDR3 contains 16 residues. Per the germline V gene, CDR1 is SGHNT and CDR2 is YYREEE (reference sequence). The CDR3 loop is CASSGGPGGSNSPLHF. DNA of the CDR3: TGTGCCAGCAGCGGGGGGCCGGGGGGGTCTAATTCACCCCTCCACTTT.

The chain combines TRBV3-1 (or the pseudogene TRBV3-2) with TRBJ2-7; D remains unclear. Germline lookup yields CDR1 LGHDT and CDR2 YNNKEL (reference sequence). V lost 0 bases and J 7 bases, leaving 13 bases between the germline ends. The CDR3 consists of 14 residues. CDR3 DNA: TGTGCCAGCAGCCAAGATCTGGCCTCCGGGGAGCAGTACTTC. Translated: CASSQDLASGEQYF.

The chain has TRBV7-2 and TRBJ1-1; TRBD1 might be the D (5 bases). The V end lost 0 bases, the J end lost 1 base, and 12 bases lay between the germline ends. The germline V gene encodes CDR1 SGHTA and CDR2 FQGNSA. The CDR3 length is 16 residues. The CDR3 protein is CASSLAPAGRNTEAFF. In DNA, the CDR3 is TGTGCCAGCAGCTTAGCCCCAGCAGGGCGGAACACTGAAGCTTTCTTT. The full variable domain, rest sourced from reference TRBV7-2 and TRBJ1-1, is GAGVSQSPSNKVTEKGKDVELRCDPISGHTALYWYRQSLGQGLEFLIYFQGNSAPDKSGLPSDRFSAERTGGSVSTLTIQRTQQEDSAVYLCASSLAPAGRNTEAFFGQGTRLTVV.

The rearrangement uses TRBV6-5 and TRBJ1-2, with 8 bases that match TRBD1. Trimming cost V 5 bases and J 7 bases; bases outside gene matches: 9. The germline V gene encodes CDR1 MNHEY and CDR2 SVGAGI. CDR3 size: 14 residues. DNA for the CDR3: TGTGCCAGCAGTCCCGACAGGGGCTTTGGTGGCTACACCTTC. This translates into CASSPDRGFGGYTF.

This chain connects TRBV9 to TRBJ2-2, with TRBD1 matching 7 bases. Germline V CDR1 and CDR2: SGDLS, YYNGEE. The CDR3 is 17 amino acids. The V and J ends lost 0 bases and 7 bases, in that order; junction bases with no gene match: 12. CDR3 DNA: TGTGCCAGCAGCGTAGAGGAGACAGGGCTTGTCGGCGGGGAGCTGTTTTTT. Translating gives CASSVEETGLVGGELFF.

CDR3 sequence reads: CASSSGTGETYGYTF. The DNA for the CDR3 is TGCGCCAGCAGCTCAGGGACAGGGGAAACCTATGGCTACACCTTC. This chain uses TRBV4-1 with TRBJ1-2, with 10 bases aligning to TRBD1. CDR1 and CDR2 (germline): MGHRA, YSYEKL. After removal of 5 bases from V and 4 bases from J, the junction contained 7 bases not matched to a gene. This CDR3 comprises 15 residues.

The chain couples TRBV15 to TRBJ2-7; D possibly corresponds to TRBD2 (6 bases). Per the germline V gene, CDR1 is LNHNV and CDR2 is YYDKDF (reference sequence). Trimming left V 0 bases short and J 2 bases short, with 11 bases between. This CDR3 has 15 amino acids. For the CDR3, the DNA is TGTGCCACCAGCAGAGATCTTAGCGGCGCCTACGAGCAGTACTTC. Its translation is CATSRDLSGAYEQYF.

The CDR3 sequence: CASSWSGGETQYF. CDR3 in DNA: TGCGCCAGCAGCTGGAGCGGGGGAGAGACCCAGTACTTC. J is TRBJ2-5 and V is TRBV5-1; TRBD2 aligns across 8 bases. CDR3 length: 13 residues. The trim removed 3 bases at V and 4 bases at J, leaving 2 bases unmatched. The V gene's germline CDR1 is SGHRS and CDR2 YFSETQ.

The chain carries TRBV29-1 and TRBJ1-2, with TRBD1 matching over 10 bases. The germline V gene has CDR1 SQVTM and CDR2 ANQGSEA. V gave up 6 bases and J gave up 8 bases; unmatched junction bases: 3. This CDR3 has 11 amino acids. This chain's CDR3 is CSVGDRGGYTF. The CDR3 DNA follows: TGCAGCGTAGGGGACAGGGGCGGCTACACCTTC.

The V and J genes are TRBV7-2 and TRBJ1-1; 8 positions agree with TRBD1. V trimming: 8 bases; J trimming: 0 bases; junction bases outside the gene matches: 2. Germline V gene data show CDR1 as SGHTA and CDR2 as FQGNSA. CDR3 length: 13 amino acids. CDR3 sequence (DNA): TGTGCCAGCCGGACAGGGTTGAACACTGAAGCTTTCTTT. It encodes CASRTGLNTEAFF.

The chain joins TRBV19 to TRBJ1-1, with TRBD1 matching 9 bases. Germline CDR1 is LNHDA and CDR2 is SQIVND (reference sequence). V shed 3 bases and J 5 bases; nucleotides not matched to a gene: 4. CDR3 size: 14 residues. The CDR3 sequence: CASSIGQGWTEAFF. The CDR3, as DNA: TGTGCCAGTAGTATCGGACAGGGGTGGACTGAAGCTTTCTTT.

The V and J genes are TRBV3-1 (or the pseudogene TRBV3-2) and TRBJ1-1; D may be TRBD1 (5 bases). CDR1 LGHDT and CDR2 YNNKEL come from the germline V gene (reference sequence). With 1 base removed from V and 11 bases from J, the gap between germline ends came to 14 bases. The CDR3 loop spans 13 amino acids. CDR3 in DNA: TGTGCCAGCAGCCAAGGAAGGGACGGAGGGGCTTTCTTT. Amino acids: CASSQGRDGGAFF.

The chain links TRBV24-1 to TRBJ1-3, with 7 bases aligning to TRBD1. The CDR3 has 16 residues. Germline CDR1 is KGHDR and CDR2 is SFDVKD. V lost 4 bases, J lost 2 bases, and 7 bases stayed unmatched. CDR3 protein: CATSDSGQSTGNTIYF. As DNA, the CDR3 is TGTGCCACCAGTGACTCGGGACAGTCTACTGGAAACACCATATATTTT.